This note documents a single T cell receptor (beta chain) sequence. Its antigen is as yet unknown. This sample stems from a study of blood T cells in healthy people across ages. General observations from the study: A roughly linear age-dependent decrease characterized TCR beta diversity per million T cells.

Each donor supplied roughly 9 milliliters of peripheral blood. Through a sample-barcoded 5' primer and a J-beta primer mix, a second PCR was run for about 6 to 11 cycles. Sequencing recovered at least 2.5 million CDR3-containing paired-end reads from each sample. TCRdb recomputed calls from the 5' RACE reads with MiXCR, one row per CDR3 protein. The sample shows hundreds of thousands of distinct CDR3 sequences, 58% of them seen only once. This CDR3 contains 16 residues. With 4 bases clipped from V and 2 bases from J, the junction kept 5 bases outside the gene matches. Germline loops: CDR1 SGHTA, CDR2 FQGNSA.

The specimen sequenced was blood. The chain carries TRBV7-2 and TRBJ2-3; 11 bases match TRBD2. The origin of this receptor is a man younger than 40 in good health. The CDR3 sequence: CASSWGTSGHTDTQYF. CDR3 nucleotides: TGTGCCAGCAGCTGGGGGACTAGCGGTCACACAGATACGCAGTATTTT.